This entry lists 9 T cell receptor beta chains sequenced from one sample in a study of cytomegalovirus exposure and HLA in healthy donors. PCR primers comprised 60 Vbeta and 13 Jbeta primers. Using immunoSEQ multiplex PCR, the repertoire was profiled, and TCRdb retains in-frame clones only, with some absent. The sample yields some 180,000 clones, about 84% seen once. Material for sequencing was PBMCs. These receptor sequences come from a woman in her 30s in good health and CMV-seropositive.

The J gene is TRBJ1-4, the V gene TRBV20-1, with unresolved D. Trimming removed 2 bases from V and 5 bases from J, with 3 bases in between. CDR3 length: 11 residues. From germline, CDR1 is DFQATT and CDR2 SNEGSKA (reference sequence). CDR3 protein: CSARQNEKLFF. CDR3 bases: TGCAGTGCTAGACAGAATGAAAAACTGTTTTTT.

The chain employs TRBV5-4 and TRBJ1-2, with D unclear. CDR3 size: 17 residues. Germline assignment: CDR1 SGHNT and CDR2 YYREEE (reference sequence). V lost 4 bases to trimming and J lost 3 bases, with 22 bases between them. This CDR3 is CASSLPGWAPLDYGYTF. The CDR3 DNA sequence: TGTGCCAGCAGCCTACCCGGTTGGGCTCCCTTGGACTATGGCTACACCTTC.

This clone was seen just once. The chain's CDR3 is CASSQRAGGRNEQFF. The CDR3, as DNA: TGTGCCAGCAGCCAGAGGGCGGGGGGGCGAAATGAGCAGTTCTTC. The V call is TRBV4-2, the J call TRBJ2-1; TRBD2 matches at 9 bases. Germline V CDR1 and CDR2: LGHNA, YNFKEQ. Trimming removed 3 bases from V and 7 bases from J; junction bases left unmatched: 7. This CDR3 has 15 residues.

The chain is built from TRBV7-9 and TRBJ1-2, with D unresolved. Germline CDR1 is SEHNR and CDR2 is FQNEAQ (reference sequence). The CDR3 sequence is 10 residues long. V was clipped by 5 bases and J by 6 bases, with 4 bases between them. Here the CDR3 reads CASSPHGYTF. CDR3 nucleotide sequence: TGTGCCAGCAGCCCTCATGGCTACACCTTC.

This chain connects TRBV6-5 to TRBJ2-5; TRBD2 aligns across 13 bases. This CDR3 is 15 amino acids long. Germline lookup yields CDR1 MNHEY and CDR2 SVGAGI. The junction had 3 bases not matched to a gene; V was cut back by 7 bases and J by 1 base. The CDR3 region has the DNA TGTGCCAGCAAGGGACTAGCGGGGATCCAAGAGACCCAGTACTTC. Amino acids: CASKGLAGIQETQYF.

The rearrangement uses TRBV4-1 and TRBJ2-7; 9 nucleotides agree with TRBD2. CDR3 length: 16 residues. V trimming: 4 bases; J trimming: 0 bases; junction bases outside the gene matches: 7. Germline lookup yields CDR1 MGHRA and CDR2 YSYEKL. The CDR3 sequence is CASSLLAGSSSYEQYF. DNA for the CDR3: TGCGCCAGCAGCCTCCTAGCGGGGTCGAGCTCCTACGAGCAGTACTTC.

This sequence joins TRBV27 and TRBJ1-1; a weak D match, TRBD1 (5 bases). Germline V gene sequence: CDR1 MNHEY, CDR2 SMNVEV (reference sequence). CDR3 length equals 13 residues. The ends were cut back, 4 bases at V and 7 bases at J, with 13 bases in the middle. The CDR3 here is CASSYRGGGEAFF. The DNA of the CDR3 is TGTGCCAGCAGTTATCGCGGGGGAGGTGAAGCTTTCTTT.

V gene TRBV25-1 combines with J gene TRBJ1-1, with D possibly matching TRBD1 (5 bases). CDR1 and CDR2 from the germline V gene are MGHDK and SYGVNS. CDR3 length: 13 amino acids. With 7 bases removed from V and 4 bases from J, the gap between germline ends came to 13 bases. The CDR3 DNA follows: TGTGCCAGCAACGGGGGGGGTGTCACTGAAGCTTTCTTT. Its protein is CASNGGGVTEAFF.

This clone has just a few counts. The chain joins TRBV5-6 to TRBJ2-7, with D maybe TRBD1 (6 bases). The CDR3 contains 13 residues. Looked up from germline, CDR1 is SGHDT and CDR2 is YYEEEE. Trimming left V 4 bases short and J 2 bases short, with 10 bases between. CDR3 coding DNA: TGTGCCAGCAGCCCCACAGGGCCCTACGAGCAGTACTTC. Translation: CASSPTGPYEQYF. The full variable domain, with the rest looked up from reference TRBV5-6 and TRBJ2-7, is DAGVTQSPTHLIKTRGQQVTLRCSPKSGHDTVSWYQQALGQGPQFIFQYYEEEERQRGNFPDRFSGHQFPNYSSELNVNALLLGDSALYLCASSPTGPYEQYFGPGTRLTVT.